The clone carrying this T cell receptor (beta chain) was seen repeatedly, ten times or more. No antigen is known for it. RNA transcripts served as the template for amplifying TCR beta CDR3 regions. A set of HTBI primers served as the primers for a first-round RT-PCR of the TCR CDR3. Via MiXCR, TCRdb re-called the multiplex PCR reads, giving one row per CDR3 protein. The sample includes under 350,000 distinct CDR3 sequences, around a fifth of them seen just once. A lack of ophthalmopathy progression within 18 months defined stable Graves' hyperthyroidism. Cells are PBMCs isolated from roughly 9.3 ml of fresh blood. The data derive from a study of T cells in Graves' hyperthyroidism and ophthalmopathy. Study-wide results and limits: Appearing also in blood were most of the thyroid clonotypes expanded above 0.001. The model forecast ophthalmopathy, anticipating it by a median around 6.5 months before onset.

The V gene's germline CDR1 is SGHAT and CDR2 FQNNGV. V lost 5 bases to trimming and J lost 6 bases, with 9 bases between them. The CDR3 is 12 amino acids. Specimen: blood. The V and J genes are TRBV11-2 and TRBJ2-3; D not certain. This TCR came from a woman in her forties or fifties with Graves' hyperthyroidism. In DNA form, the CDR3 reads TGTGCCAGCAGCACCCTGGTGGATACGCAGTATTTT. This codes for CASSTLVDTQYF.